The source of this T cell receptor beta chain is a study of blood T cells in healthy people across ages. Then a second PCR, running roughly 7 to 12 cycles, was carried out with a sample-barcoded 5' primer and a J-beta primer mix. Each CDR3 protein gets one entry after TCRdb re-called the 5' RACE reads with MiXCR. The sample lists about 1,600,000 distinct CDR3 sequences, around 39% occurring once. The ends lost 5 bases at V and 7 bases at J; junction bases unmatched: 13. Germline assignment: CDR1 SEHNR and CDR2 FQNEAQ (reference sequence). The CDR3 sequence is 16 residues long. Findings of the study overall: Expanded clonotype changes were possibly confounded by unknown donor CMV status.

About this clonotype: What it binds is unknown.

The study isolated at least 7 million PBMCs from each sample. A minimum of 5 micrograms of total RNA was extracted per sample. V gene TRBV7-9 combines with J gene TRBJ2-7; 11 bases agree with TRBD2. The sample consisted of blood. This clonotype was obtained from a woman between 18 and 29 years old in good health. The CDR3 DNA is TGTGCCAGCAGCACACCTAGCGGGAGGTTTCCCAATGAGCAGTACTTC. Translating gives CASSTPSGRFPNEQYF.